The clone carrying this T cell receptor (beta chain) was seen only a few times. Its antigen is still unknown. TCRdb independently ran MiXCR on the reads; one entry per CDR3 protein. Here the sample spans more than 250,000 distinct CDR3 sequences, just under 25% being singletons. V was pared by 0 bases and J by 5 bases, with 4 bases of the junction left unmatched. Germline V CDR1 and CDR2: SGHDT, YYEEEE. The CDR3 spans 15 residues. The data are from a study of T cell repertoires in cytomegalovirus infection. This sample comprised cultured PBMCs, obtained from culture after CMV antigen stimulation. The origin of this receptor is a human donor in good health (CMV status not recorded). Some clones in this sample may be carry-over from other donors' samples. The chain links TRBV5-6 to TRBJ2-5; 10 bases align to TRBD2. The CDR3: CASSLDALAGETQYF. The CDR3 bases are TGTGCCAGCAGCTTGGACGCACTAGCGGGGGAGACCCAGTACTTC.